A single sample gave rise to the 8 T cell receptor beta chains below, sequenced in a study of cytomegalovirus exposure and HLA in healthy donors. 60 Vbeta and 13 Jbeta primers were used in PCR. Here immunoSEQ multiplex PCR was the method, and the copy in TCRdb shows in-frame clones only, minus some. In total, the table holds 200,000 or so clones. The sequencing input was PBMCs. The receptors derive from a girl aged 2-10 years in good health and CMV-seropositive.

The gene calls are TRBV27 and TRBJ2-6; D is unclear. The CDR3 runs to 16 residues. Germline V gene lookup returns CDR1 MNHEY and CDR2 SMNVEV (reference sequence). V was pared by 5 bases and J by 0 bases, with 11 bases between. CDR3 loop: CASSRGAFSGANVLTF. In DNA form, the CDR3 reads TGTGCCAGCAGTCGCGGAGCCTTCTCTGGGGCCAACGTCCTGACTTTC.

The chain couples TRBV18 to TRBJ2-5, with TRBD1 matching over 8 bases. The ends lost 4 bases at V and 4 bases at J; junction bases unmatched: 5. Germline CDR1 reads KGHSH; CDR2 reads LQKENI. CDR3 size: 14 residues. The CDR3 loop reads CASSLTGGRETQYF. The CDR3 nucleotides are TGTGCCAGCTCACTAACAGGGGGTCGAGAGACCCAGTACTTC.

J is TRBJ2-3 and V is TRBV6-4; 7 bases map to TRBD1. Germline V gene lookup returns CDR1 MRHNA and CDR2 SNTAGT. CDR3 length: 17 amino acids. V was clipped by 5 bases and J by 1 base; unmatched bases: 12. Written as DNA, the CDR3 is TGTGCCAGCAGTAAACCTTCACAGGGGTGGCGCACAGATACGCAGTATTTT. This encodes CASSKPSQGWRTDTQYF.

The chain couples TRBV2 to TRBJ2-5, with TRBD2 as a possible D gene (6 bases). The CDR3 has 14 amino acids. V was clipped by 3 bases and J by 2 bases, with 10 bases between them. Germline-derived CDR1 and CDR2 are SNHLY and FYNNEI. As DNA, the CDR3 is TGTGCCAGCAGTGAGGAGGGGCTGCAAGAGACCCAGTACTTC. Translating it yields CASSEEGLQETQYF.

CDR3 amino acids: CASSFRGSNQPQHF. CDR3 coding DNA: TGTGCCAGCAGTTTCAGGGGTAGCAATCAGCCCCAGCATTTT. The J gene is TRBJ1-5, the V gene TRBV2; possibly TRBD1 for D (6 bases). With 5 bases removed from V and 0 bases from J, the gap between germline ends came to 8 bases. The CDR3 has 14 amino acids. CDR1 and CDR2 from the germline V gene are SNHLY and FYNNEI. The complete variable domain, with remaining parts taken from reference TRBV2 and TRBJ1-5, reads EPEVTQTPSHQVTQMGQEVILRCVPISNHLYFYWYRQILGQKVEFLVSFYNNEISEKSEIFDDQFSVERPDGSNFTLKIRSTKLEDSAMYFCASSFRGSNQPQHFGDGTRLSIL.

V gene TRBV27 combines with J gene TRBJ2-2; 14 bases are shared with TRBD2. V was clipped by 5 bases and J by 7 bases; unmatched bases: 12. Germline assignment: CDR1 MNHEY and CDR2 SMNVEV (reference sequence). The length of the CDR3 is 18 residues. CDR3 loop: CASSPQRLAGGPFGELFF. The CDR3 DNA reads as TGTGCCAGCAGTCCCCAGAGACTAGCGGGAGGGCCATTCGGGGAGCTGTTTTTT.

The gene calls are TRBV14 and TRBJ2-5, with 10 bases identical to TRBD2. The DNA matches TRBJ2-7 better at its end, which makes the J call doubtful. This CDR3 comprises 15 residues. Germline V gene sequence: CDR1 SGHDN, CDR2 FVKESK. The CDR3 sequence is CASSQEASGRIEQYF. CDR3 nucleotide sequence: TGTGCCAGCAGCCAAGAGGCTAGCGGGAGAATCGAGCAGTACTTC.

The rearrangement uses TRBV19 and TRBJ1-5, with D unclear. The CDR3 consists of 13 residues. CDR1 is LNHDA, CDR2 SQIVND, per germline (reference sequence). Trimming pared 4 bases from V and 4 bases from J, leaving 8 bases between. The CDR3 DNA follows: TGTGCCAGTAGTAAGACGGAGAATCAGCCCCAGCATTTT. This encodes CASSKTENQPQHF.